This TCR beta chain is drawn from a study of T cells in Graves' hyperthyroidism and ophthalmopathy. General study results and limits: Ophthalmopathy was distinguished from stable hyperthyroidism by 13 V-J signatures.

The sample holds many counts of this clonotype. What it binds is unknown. TCR beta CDR3 region amplification was performed from RNA transcripts. An initial round of RT-PCR targeting the TCR CDR3 relied on the HTBI primer set. TCRdb reprocessed the multiplex PCR reads with MiXCR, giving one entry per CDR3 protein. This sample carries around 420,000 distinct CDR3 sequences, roughly 15% of them seen once, and the ten largest clones take 5% to 6.5%. With 7 bases removed from V and 6 bases from J, the gap between germline ends came to 12 bases. The germline V gene has CDR1 MDHEN and CDR2 SYDVKM. The CDR3 consists of 12 residues.

V and J are TRBV28 and TRBJ1-2; D ambiguous. The material sequenced was blood. This TCR was recovered from a woman younger than 35 with Graves' hyperthyroidism. The CDR3, as DNA: TGTGCCAGCAACGGCCAGCGGGATGGCTACACCTTC. Translating it yields CASNGQRDGYTF.